What follows describes a single T cell receptor beta chain. Per germline, CDR1 MNHEY and CDR2 SMNVEV (reference sequence). The CDR3 extends over 16 amino acids. After removal of 2 bases from V and 4 bases from J, the junction contained 9 bases not matched to a gene. The record originates from a study of blood T cell repertoires in COVID-19. Study-level information: Sample material is recorded as cDNA or gDNA derived from T cells, B-cell-depleted T cells, or PBMCs.

Using immunoSEQ multiplex PCR, the repertoire was profiled, and TCRdb retains in-frame clones only, with some absent. The sample carries fewer than 200,000 clones, 75% to 80% recorded once. The gene calls are TRBV27 and TRBJ2-5; 8 nucleotides align to TRBD1. Sequencing used peripheral blood. This clonotype was obtained from a woman aged 70-85 years with acute or convalescent COVID-19. In DNA form, the CDR3 reads TGTGCCAGCAGTTTAGACAGGGGATTTGCGGGAGAGACCCAGTACTTC. It encodes CASSLDRGFAGETQYF.